What follows are 27 T cell receptor beta chains derived from one specimen sequenced in a study of graft-versus-host responses after intestinal transplantation. Their specific antigens are unknown. Produced via immunoSEQ multiplex PCR; TCRdb's table is partial and in-frame only. The sample lists around 110,000 clones, roughly 92% occurring once. Source: unstimulated CD4+ T cells sorted from spleen or lymph node cells, taken before transplant. These receptors were collected from a human donor who was the organ donor for an intestinal transplant.

The rearrangement links TRBV27 to TRBJ1-1, with 7 bases aligning to TRBD1. The CDR3 length is 12 residues. Germline V CDR1 and CDR2: MNHEY, SMNVEV (reference sequence). Trimming at V came to 5 bases and at J to 4 bases, leaving 1 base not matched to a gene. The CDR3 nucleotides are TGTGCCAGCAGTGGGGACAGCACTGAAGCTTTCTTT. Protein: CASSGDSTEAFF.

The chain carries TRBV10-3 and TRBJ1-1, with 11 nucleotides matching TRBD1. V lost 4 bases to trimming and J lost 5 bases; unmatched junction nucleotides: 3. The CDR3 extends over 14 amino acids. Germline CDR1 is ENHRY and CDR2 is SYGVKD. The chain's CDR3 is CAISGTGGLTEAFF. CDR3 sequence (DNA): TGTGCCATCAGTGGGACAGGGGGCCTGACTGAAGCTTTCTTT.

This chain joins TRBV5-1 and TRBJ2-1; D not resolved. V was cut by 7 bases and J by 6 bases, with 14 bases left in between. Germline CDR1 and CDR2: SGHRS and YFSETQ. CDR3 size: 13 residues. CDR3 loop: CASGPTNANEQFF. The CDR3 DNA reads as TGCGCCAGCGGCCCTACCAATGCCAATGAGCAGTTCTTC.

V and J are TRBV7-9 and TRBJ2-7; 13 bases fit TRBD2. The CDR3 totals 15 residues. V lost 5 bases to trimming and J lost 2 bases; unmatched junction nucleotides: 3. Germline CDR1 and CDR2: SEHNR and FQNEAQ (reference sequence). The CDR3 DNA follows: TGTGCCAGCAGCGGGGGACTAGCGGGGCCCTACGAGCAGTACTTC. Translation: CASSGGLAGPYEQYF.

V is TRBV6-5 and J is TRBJ2-5; 8 bases match TRBD1. V was clipped by 2 bases and J by 1 base; unmatched bases: 6. The germline gives CDR1 MNHEY, CDR2 SVGAGI. This CDR3 region has 16 residues. The CDR3 DNA reads as TGTGCCAGCAGTTACCCCGGACAGGGACCCCAAGAGACCCAGTACTTC. Amino acids: CASSYPGQGPQETQYF.

The sample holds a few counts of this clone. The chain recombines TRBV6-5 with TRBJ2-7, with D uncertain. V was clipped by 10 bases and J by 4 bases, with 11 bases between them. This CDR3 has 11 amino acids. Germline V gives CDR1 MNHEY, CDR2 SVGAGI. The CDR3 region has the DNA TGTGCCACGTCACGGTATTACGAGCAGTACTTC. Protein sequence: CATSRYYEQYF.

V and J are TRBV6-5 and TRBJ1-1; 8 bases match TRBD1. The CDR3 is made up of 15 amino acids. The germline gives CDR1 MNHEY, CDR2 SVGAGI. V lost 4 bases to trimming and J lost 6 bases; unmatched junction nucleotides: 10. The DNA for the CDR3 is TGTGCCAGCAGTTCCGGGACAGGTCTTCGCGCTGAAGCTTTCTTT. Its protein product is CASSSGTGLRAEAFF.

This chain joins TRBV7-2 and TRBJ2-7; D may be TRBD2 (5 bases). CDR3 length: 13 amino acids. Trimming took off 5 bases at V and 1 base at J, with 9 bases between the two ends. Germline V gene lookup returns CDR1 SGHTA and CDR2 FQGNSA. The CDR3 DNA follows: TGTGCCAGCAGCCAAGGAGGTTCCTACGAGCAGTACTTC. Amino acid sequence: CASSQGGSYEQYF. Full variable domain (rest looked up from reference TRBV7-2 and TRBJ2-7): GAGVSQSPSNKVTEKGKDVELRCDPISGHTALYWYRQSLGQGLEFLIYFQGNSAPDKSGLPSDRFSAERTGGSVSTLTIQRTQQEDSAVYLCASSQGGSYEQYFGPGTRLTVT.

This rearrangement joins TRBV2 to TRBJ1-1; D not certain. The CDR3 spans 14 residues. Germline assignment: CDR1 SNHLY and CDR2 FYNNEI. V was shortened by 7 bases and J by 1 base, with 13 bases between the two germline ends. This chain's CDR3 is CASMVVRGNTEAFF. The DNA of the CDR3 is TGTGCCAGCATGGTGGTGCGAGGGAACACTGAAGCTTTCTTT.

This chain's CDR3 is CASSGAGGDIQYF. CDR3 bases: TGTGCCAGCAGCGGGGCAGGGGGGGACATTCAGTACTTC. The chain is built from TRBV9 and TRBJ2-4; possibly TRBD1 or TRBD2 for D (7 bases each). Germline V gives CDR1 SGDLS, CDR2 YYNGEE. CDR3 length: 13 amino acids. Trimming cost V 3 bases and J 8 bases, with 12 bases left between them.

In this sample, this clone turned up once. This chain uses TRBV7-2 with TRBJ2-7; D is uncertain. The V end was cut by 4 bases, the J end by 2 bases, with 9 bases between. CDR3 size: 13 residues. Germline CDR1 and CDR2: SGHTA and FQGNSA. CDR3: CASSSWRTYEQYF. The DNA for the CDR3 is TGTGCCAGCAGCTCATGGCGTACCTACGAGCAGTACTTC.

The chain employs TRBV6-5 and TRBJ1-2; D might be TRBD1 (6 bases). This CDR3 has 14 residues. Germline CDR1 MNHEY, CDR2 SVGAGI. With 5 bases removed from V and 5 bases from J, the gap between germline ends came to 15 bases. In nucleotides, the CDR3 is TGTGCCAGCAGTGAATTTCCGACAGGTTATGGCTACACCTTC. It is translated as CASSEFPTGYGYTF.

Only a few counts were recorded for this clone. J is TRBJ2-1 and V is TRBV13; TRBD2 matches at 11 bases. The CDR3 contains 15 residues. V shed 1 base and J 9 bases; nucleotides not matched to a gene: 5. Per the germline V gene, CDR1 is PRHDT and CDR2 is FYEKMQ (reference sequence). The CDR3 here is CASSLETSGNSEQFF. The CDR3, as DNA: TGTGCCAGCAGCTTAGAGACTAGCGGGAATAGTGAGCAGTTCTTC.

This clone was detected only a few times. The gene calls are TRBV10-2 and TRBJ2-5, with a weak D call TRBD2 (5 bases). The V gene lost 2 bases and the J gene lost 1 base, with 11 bases spanning the gap. Germline loops: CDR1 WSHSY, CDR2 SAAADI. The CDR3 consists of 15 residues. CDR3 in DNA: TGCGCCAGCAGTGAGATAGCGCGCGGCCAAGAGACCCAGTACTTC. This codes for CASSEIARGQETQYF.

The CDR3: CASFSGRNNEQFF. The CDR3 bases are TGTGCCAGCTTCAGCGGGAGGAACAATGAGCAGTTCTTC. J is TRBJ2-1 and V is TRBV18; 9 nucleotides align to TRBD2. V lost 7 bases to trimming and J lost 5 bases; unmatched junction nucleotides: 3. The CDR3 contains 13 residues. CDR1 KGHSH and CDR2 LQKENI come from the germline V gene.

The genes are TRBV6-5 and TRBJ2-7; D is uncertain. The germline V and J ends were trimmed by 6 bases and 6 bases, with 12 bases remaining between them. From germline, CDR1 is MNHEY and CDR2 SVGAGI. The CDR3 sequence is 12 residues long. This CDR3 is CASSRTPSEQYF. CDR3 nucleotide sequence: TGTGCCAGCAGCCGTACACCCTCCGAGCAGTACTTC.

This clone has just one count. The chain uses TRBV7-2 and TRBJ1-5; 9 bases match TRBD1. The CDR3 loop spans 15 amino acids. The junction had 5 bases not matched to a gene; V was cut back by 6 bases and J by 2 bases. Germline CDR1 reads SGHTA; CDR2 reads FQGNSA. The CDR3 spells CASRWTGERNQPQHF. The CDR3 DNA reads TGTGCCAGCAGGTGGACAGGGGAACGCAATCAGCCCCAGCATTTT.

The chain employs TRBV5-4 and TRBJ2-5; 12 positions match TRBD2. There are 17 residues in the CDR3. J gave up 0 bases and V 0 bases, and 3 bases lay outside the gene matches. CDR1 and CDR2 from the germline V gene are SGHNT and YYREEE (reference sequence). The CDR3: CASSLDPSGRDQETQYF. As DNA, the CDR3 is TGTGCCAGCAGCTTGGACCCTAGCGGGAGGGACCAAGAGACCCAGTACTTC.

V is TRBV6-6 and J is TRBJ2-7, with 7 nucleotides matching TRBD2. The CDR3 runs to 14 residues. The germline V gene encodes CDR1 MNHNY and CDR2 SVGAGI (reference sequence). Trimming removed 7 bases from V and 3 bases from J; junction bases left unmatched: 9. The CDR3 spells CASTGAGDGYEQYF. As DNA, the CDR3 is TGTGCCAGCACTGGGGCGGGAGATGGCTACGAGCAGTACTTC.

The chain recombines TRBV4-2 with TRBJ2-5; 9 bases match TRBD1. The end of the DNA is better explained by TRBJ2-7, so the J call may be wrong. This CDR3 contains 16 residues. In germline, CDR1 is LGHNA, CDR2 YNFKEQ. CDR3 in DNA: TGTGCCAGCAGCCAGACCACGGGACAGGGAACGGACGAGCAGTACTTC. It codes for CASSQTTGQGTDEQYF.

The chain employs TRBV4-2 and TRBJ1-5; no clear D gene. The V and J ends lost 0 bases and 1 base respectively, with 4 bases between them. The CDR3 spans 14 residues. Per the germline V gene, CDR1 is LGHNA and CDR2 is YNFKEQ. The CDR3 nucleotides are TGTGCCAGCAGCCAAGATAGCAGCAATCAGCCCCAGCATTTT. It is translated as CASSQDSSNQPQHF.

The V and J genes are TRBV7-9 and TRBJ2-7, with D possibly being TRBD2 (5 bases). V lost 5 bases, J lost 4 bases, and 6 bases lay in between. Germline CDR1 and CDR2: SEHNR and FQNEAQ (reference sequence). CDR3 length: 11 amino acids. DNA for the CDR3: TGTGCCAGCAGCCCGGGGTACGAGCAGTACTTC. Translation: CASSPGYEQYF.

The chain combines TRBV2 with TRBJ2-3; a weak D match, TRBD2 (5 bases). V shed 7 bases and J shed 6 bases, with 17 bases lying between them. The CDR3 runs to 14 residues. Germline V gives CDR1 SNHLY, CDR2 FYNNEI. The CDR3 is CASNLDRGMDTQYF. CDR3 nucleotides: TGTGCCAGCAACCTAGATCGAGGGATGGATACGCAGTATTTT. Supplemented by reference TRBV2 and TRBJ2-3, the full variable domain reads EPEVTQTPSHQVTQMGQEVILRCVPISNHLYFYWYRQILGQKVEFLVSFYNNEISEKSEIFDDQFSVERPDGSNFTLKIRSTKLEDSAMYFCASNLDRGMDTQYFGPGTRLTVL.

The chain couples TRBV2 to TRBJ2-7, with D uncertain. The V and J ends lost 4 bases and 5 bases respectively, with 12 bases between them. CDR3 length equals 13 residues. The germline CDR1 and CDR2 sequences are SNHLY and FYNNEI. CDR3 bases: TGTGCCAGCAGTGTCTCCCTCCTCCACGAGCAGTACTTC. Its translation: CASSVSLLHEQYF.

The J gene is TRBJ2-5, the V gene TRBV6-6, with 9 bases that match TRBD2. This CDR3 contains 16 residues. Germline V gives CDR1 MNHNY, CDR2 SVGAGI (reference sequence). With V trimmed by 0 bases and J by 5 bases, 7 bases remained unmatched. The CDR3 protein is CASSYSFAGGRETQYF. In nucleotides, the CDR3 is TGTGCCAGCAGTTACTCATTCGCGGGAGGGCGGGAGACCCAGTACTTC.

This clone was counted once. The chain joins TRBV7-2 to TRBJ2-3; D is uncertain. Trimming pared 4 bases from V and 2 bases from J, leaving 25 bases between. Germline values: CDR1 SGHTA, CDR2 FQGNSA. There are 19 residues in the CDR3. The CDR3: CASSSPPGLSLGITDTQYF. The CDR3 region has the DNA TGTGCCAGCAGCTCACCCCCCGGGCTGTCACTGGGGATCACAGATACGCAGTATTTT.

The chain combines TRBV4-2 with TRBJ1-1, with D hard to call. The CDR3 is 14 residues long. Trimming pared 1 base from V and 2 bases from J, leaving 8 bases between. Germline V lookup: CDR1 LGHNA, CDR2 YNFKEQ. The CDR3 nucleotides read TGTGCCAGCAGCCAAGTTGGTCTAAACACTGAAGCTTTCTTT. Protein product: CASSQVGLNTEAFF.